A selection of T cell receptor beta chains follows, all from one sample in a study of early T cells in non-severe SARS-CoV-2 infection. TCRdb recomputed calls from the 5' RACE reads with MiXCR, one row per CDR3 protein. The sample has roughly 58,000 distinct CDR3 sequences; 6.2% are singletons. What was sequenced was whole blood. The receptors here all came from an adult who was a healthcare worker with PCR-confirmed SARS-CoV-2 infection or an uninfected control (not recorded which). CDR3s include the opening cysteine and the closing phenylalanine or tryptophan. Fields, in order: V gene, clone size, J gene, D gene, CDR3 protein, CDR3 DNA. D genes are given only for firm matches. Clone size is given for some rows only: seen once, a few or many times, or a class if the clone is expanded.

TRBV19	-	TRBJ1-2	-	CASVERAENYGYTF	TGTGCCAGTGTGGAGCGGGCAGAAAACTATGGCTACACCTTC
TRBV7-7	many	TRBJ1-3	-	CASSPSLAGSGNTIYF	TGTGCTAGCAGCCCTAGTCTGGCTGGCTCTGGAAACACCATATATTTT
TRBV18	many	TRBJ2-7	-	CASSSTLGTYEQYF	TGTGCCAGCTCATCTACACTGGGGACCTACGAGCAGTACTTC
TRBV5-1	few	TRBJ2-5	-	CASRKGWGDGETQYF	TGCGCCAGCAGAAAAGGGTGGGGGGACGGAGAGACCCAGTACTTC
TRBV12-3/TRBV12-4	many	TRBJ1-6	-	CASSRDRASPLHF	TGTGCCAGCAGCAGGGACCGAGCTTCACCCCTCCACTTT
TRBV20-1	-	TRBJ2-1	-	CSARDSFGNEQFF	TGCAGTGCTAGAGATTCGTTCGGCAATGAGCAGTTCTTC
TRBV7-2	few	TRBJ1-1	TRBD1	CASSLVRGQGQDTEAFF	TGTGCCAGCAGCTTAGTTAGGGGACAGGGACAGGACACTGAAGCTTTCTTT
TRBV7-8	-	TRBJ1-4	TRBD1	CASSPRDRRFLGEKLFF	TGTGCCAGCAGCCCCCGGGACAGGCGGTTTCTGGGTGAAAAACTGTTTTTT
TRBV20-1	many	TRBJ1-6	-	CSARAGVDSPLHF	TGCAGTGCTAGAGCAGGGGTGGATTCACCCCTCCACTTT
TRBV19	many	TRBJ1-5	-	CASSRTRGNQPQHF	TGTGCCAGTAGTAGGACGAGGGGCAATCAGCCCCAGCATTTT
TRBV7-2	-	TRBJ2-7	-	CASSLGWDANSYEQYF	TGTGCCAGCAGCTTAGGGTGGGACGCCAACTCCTACGAGCAGTACTTC
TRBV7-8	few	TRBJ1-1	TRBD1	CASTPGGPEAFF	TGTGCCAGCACTCCAGGGGGCCCTGAAGCTTTCTTT
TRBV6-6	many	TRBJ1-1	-	CASINSAMNTEAFF	TGTGCCAGCATTAACAGTGCCATGAACACTGAAGCTTTCTTT
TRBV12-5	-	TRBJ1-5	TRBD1	CASGIGTASNQPQHF	TGTGCTAGTGGGATAGGGACAGCTTCTAATCAGCCCCAGCATTTT
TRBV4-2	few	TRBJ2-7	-	CASSPTQRSSYEQYF	TGTGCCAGCAGCCCCACCCAGCGGAGCTCCTACGAGCAGTACTTC
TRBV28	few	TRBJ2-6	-	CASSPTVISVGANVLTF	TGTGCCAGCAGTCCGACGGTGATCTCTGTGGGGGCCAACGTCCTGACTTTC
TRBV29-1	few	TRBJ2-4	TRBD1	CSVGKDRDLLAKNIQYF	TGCAGCGTCGGAAAGGACAGGGACCTTCTAGCCAAAAACATTCAGTACTTC
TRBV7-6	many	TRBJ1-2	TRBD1	CASSLLAAGQAYGYTF	TGTGCCAGCAGCTTACTGGCGGCGGGACAGGCCTATGGCTACACCTTC
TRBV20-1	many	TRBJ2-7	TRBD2	CSARSPSGGYEQYF	TGCAGTGCTAGGTCGCCTAGCGGGGGCTACGAGCAGTACTTC
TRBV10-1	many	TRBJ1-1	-	CASSDGGGGTEAFF	TGCGCCAGCAGTGACGGGGGAGGAGGCACTGAAGCTTTCTTT
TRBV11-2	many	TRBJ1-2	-	CASSSGTPGYNYGYTF	TGTGCCAGCAGCTCTGGAACCCCTGGATATAACTATGGCTACACCTTC
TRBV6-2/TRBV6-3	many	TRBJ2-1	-	CASTALGPVGGNEQFF	TGTGCCAGCACCGCCCTGGGTCCAGTTGGTGGCAATGAGCAGTTCTTC
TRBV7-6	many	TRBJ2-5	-	CASSLAYSFQETQYF	TGTGCCAGCAGCTTAGCATACAGTTTCCAAGAGACCCAGTACTTC
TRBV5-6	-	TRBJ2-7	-	CASSPRRRIMGHEQYF	TGTGCCAGCAGCCCGCGGCGGAGGATCATGGGGCACGAGCAGTACTTC
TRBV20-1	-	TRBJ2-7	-	CSAVPYRYEQYF	TGCAGTGCTGTACCATATCGATACGAGCAGTACTTC
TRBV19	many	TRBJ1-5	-	CASSYIDQPQHF	TGTGCCAGTAGCTACATCGATCAGCCCCAGCATTTT
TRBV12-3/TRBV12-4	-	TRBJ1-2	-	CASSFSVYGYTF	TGTGCCAGCAGTTTCTCCGTCTATGGCTACACCTTC
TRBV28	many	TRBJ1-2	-	CASSVTATNYGYTF	TGTGCCAGCAGTGTGACGGCTACTAACTATGGCTACACCTTC
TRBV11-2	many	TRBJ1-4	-	CASSTYSYREEKLFF	TGTGCCAGCAGCACTTATTCGTACAGGGAAGAAAAACTGTTTTTT
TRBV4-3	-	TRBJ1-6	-	CASSQEATTDHNSPLHF	TGCGCCAGCAGCCAAGAGGCGACGACAGATCATAATTCACCCCTCCACTTT
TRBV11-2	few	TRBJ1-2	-	CASSPLLGTYGYTF	TGTGCCAGCAGCCCTTTGCTGGGGACCTATGGCTACACCTTC
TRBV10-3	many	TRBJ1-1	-	CAIGGSGPKGTEAFF	TGTGCCATCGGGGGGTCGGGACCCAAAGGCACTGAAGCTTTCTTT
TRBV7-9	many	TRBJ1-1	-	CASSLPIYHTEAFF	TGTGCCAGCAGCTTACCCATTTATCACACTGAAGCTTTCTTT
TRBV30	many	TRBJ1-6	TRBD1	CAWDRENSPLHF	TGTGCCTGGGACAGGGAAAATTCACCCCTCCACTTT
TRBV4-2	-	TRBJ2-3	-	CASSQVSPGDAQYF	TGTGCCAGCAGCCAAGTATCTCCTGGGGATGCGCAGTATTTT
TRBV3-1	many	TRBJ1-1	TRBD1	CASSHRTGGAFF	TGTGCCAGCAGCCACCGGACAGGGGGGGCTTTCTTT
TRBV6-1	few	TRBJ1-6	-	CASRKDSLSPLHF	TGTGCCAGCAGGAAAGACAGTCTTTCACCCCTCCACTTT
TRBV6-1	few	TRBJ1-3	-	CASSETSSGNTIYF	TGTGCCAGCAGTGAAACCAGCTCTGGAAACACCATATATTTT
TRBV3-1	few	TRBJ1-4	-	CASSQRLSTNEKLFF	TGTGCCAGCAGCCAACGACTTTCAACTAATGAAAAACTGTTTTTT
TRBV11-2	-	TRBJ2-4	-	CASSSAGVANIQYF	TGTGCCAGCAGCTCAGCAGGGGTTGCGAACATTCAGTACTTC
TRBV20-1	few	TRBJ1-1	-	CSARADQGPRAFF	TGCAGTGCTAGAGCGGATCAGGGGCCCAGAGCTTTCTTT
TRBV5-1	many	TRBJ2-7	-	CASSLAGTRGYEQYF	TGCGCCAGCAGCTTGGCAGGGACGCGAGGGTACGAGCAGTACTTC
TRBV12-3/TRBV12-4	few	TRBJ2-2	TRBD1	CASSLVPGQGHTGELFF	TGTGCCAGCAGTCTAGTCCCGGGACAGGGTCACACCGGGGAGCTGTTTTTT
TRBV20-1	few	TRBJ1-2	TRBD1	CSARGRDRALPNYGYTF	TGCAGTGCTAGGGGAAGAGACAGGGCCCTGCCTAACTATGGCTACACCTTC
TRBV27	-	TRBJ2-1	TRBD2	CASSLAGGLYNEQFF	TGTGCCAGCAGTTTAGCGGGGGGCCTATACAATGAGCAGTTCTTC
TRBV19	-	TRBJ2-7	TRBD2	CASSAGLASYEQYF	TGTGCCAGTAGTGCAGGACTAGCTTCCTACGAGCAGTACTTC
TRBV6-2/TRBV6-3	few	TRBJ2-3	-	CASSLRGRRDTQYF	TGTGCCAGCAGTCTCCGTGGGAGAAGGGATACGCAGTATTTT
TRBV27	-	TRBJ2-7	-	CASSPGPYMRSSYEQYF	TGTGCCAGCAGTCCGGGACCGTATATGCGAAGCTCCTACGAGCAGTACTTC
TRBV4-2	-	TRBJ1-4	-	CAGLTDQTPQILVNEKLFF	TGTGCCGGATTGACCGATCAGACTCCCCAAATCCTGGTCAATGAAAAACTGTTTTTT
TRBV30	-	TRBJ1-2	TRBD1	CAWSGRDSEYGYTF	TGTGCCTGGAGTGGCCGGGACAGTGAATATGGCTACACCTTC
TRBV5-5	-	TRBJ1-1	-	CASSLYRETNTEAFF	TGTGCCAGCAGCTTGTATCGGGAGACGAACACTGAAGCTTTCTTT
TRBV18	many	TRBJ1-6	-	CASSPRDQAPLHF	TGTGCCAGCTCACCAAGGGATCAGGCACCCCTCCACTTT
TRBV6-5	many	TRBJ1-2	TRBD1	CASSCPSGGCGYTF	TGTGCCAGCAGTTGTCCCTCAGGGGGCTGTGGCTACACCTTC
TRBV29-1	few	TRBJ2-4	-	CSVRDLGKNIQYF	TGCAGCGTCAGAGACTTGGGCAAAAACATTCAGTACTTC
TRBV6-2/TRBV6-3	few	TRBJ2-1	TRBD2	CASERLAGGYNEQFF	TGTGCCAGCGAAAGACTAGCGGGGGGGTACAATGAGCAGTTCTTC